This note documents a single T cell receptor (beta chain) sequence. Its antigen remains unidentified. From the reads, TCRdb called clonotypes with MiXCR, one entry per CDR3 protein. The sample has fewer than 850,000 distinct CDR3 sequences, 25% to 30% seen once; the top ten hold approximately 14%. This record comes from a study of T cell repertoires in cytomegalovirus infection. Overall study context: Both CMV infection and a matching HLA type were indicated by public TCR beta signatures.

The CDR3 totals 13 residues. The germline V gene encodes CDR1 SQVTM and CDR2 ANQGSEA. Trimming took 6 bases from V and 4 from J, leaving 14 bases between them. The chain joins TRBV29-1 to TRBJ2-3; tentatively, D is TRBD2 (6 bases). The TCR sequence derives from a human donor in good health (CMV status not recorded). Some clones in this sample may be carry-over from other donors' samples. The sequencing here drew on cultured CD8+ T cells from PBMCs, taken from culture after CMV antigen stimulation. For the CDR3, the DNA is TGCAGCGTCGGGGGAGTGCGTCCAGATACGCAGTATTTT. It specifies CSVGGVRPDTQYF.